Listed here are 22 T cell receptor beta chains from one sample, sequenced in a study of vaccination and CD4 T cells after COVID-19. These receptors' targets are unknown. Cultured CD4+ T cell DNA underwent sequencing with the Oncomine TCR Beta short-read assay. TCRdb redid the calling of the PCR reads with MiXCR, one entry per CDR3 protein. The data contain over 15,000 distinct CDR3 sequences, around 70% of them singletons. Treatment: 10-day PBMC culture with coronavirus spike peptide pools or control peptides (ViraFEST assay). Sequencing input: CD4+ T cells from blood, cultured in vitro. The origin of the receptors is a human donor who had recovered from COVID-19.

V and J are TRBV7-6 and TRBJ2-3; D unresolved. CDR3 length: 11 amino acids. Deletions cut 2 bases from V and 5 bases from J, with 2 bases between. The germline CDR1 and CDR2 sequences are SGHVS and FNYEAQ. CDR3 in DNA: TGTGCCAGCAGCTTATTAGATACGCAGTATTTT. Encoded protein: CASSLLDTQYF.

Comment on this clonotype: This CDR3 fails to terminate in the conserved phenylalanine or tryptophan, so it likely reflects a read error. The rearrangement links TRBV6-2 or TRBV6-3 to TRBJ1-5, with D maybe TRBD1 (5 bases). The V end was cut by 7 bases, the J end by 11 bases, with 18 bases between. CDR1 is MNHEY and CDR2 is SVGEGT in the germline V gene. The CDR3 covers 13 residues. DNA of the CDR3: TGTGCCAGCAAAACCTACGGGGGGTCAGCCCAGCATTCT. Translation gives CASKTYGGSAQHS.

This clonotype was counted only a few times. This sequence joins TRBV6-2 or TRBV6-3 and TRBJ2-3; 7 positions match TRBD1. The germline gives CDR1 MNHEY, CDR2 SVGEGT. The CDR3 extends over 13 amino acids. J was trimmed by 4 bases and V by 5 bases; bases with no gene match: 3. The CDR3 spells CASSLRGPDTQYF. The DNA of the CDR3 is TGTGCCAGCAGTCTAAGGGGGCCAGATACGCAGTATTTT.

The CDR3 here is CASRPGLGTDTQYF. CDR3 DNA: TGTGCCAGCAGACCGGGACTAGGCACAGATACGCAGTATTTT. The gene calls are TRBV6-1 and TRBJ2-3, with 8 bases fitting TRBD2. This CDR3 has 14 residues. The J segment lost 1 base and the V segment lost 6 bases, leaving 3 bases of the junction unmatched. Germline CDR1 and CDR2: MNHNS and SASEGT.

This chain links TRBV19 with TRBJ1-1, with D possibly being TRBD1 (5 bases). Germline assignment: CDR1 LNHDA and CDR2 SQIVND (reference sequence). V lost 10 bases and J lost 1, with 13 bases in between. The CDR3 runs 13 residues. The DNA of the CDR3 is TGTGCCACTAAGACGGGGGGGAACACTGAAGCTTTCTTT. Translated: CATKTGGNTEAFF.

CDR3 amino acids: CASSLPNYGYTF. As DNA, the CDR3 is TGTGCCAGCAGCTTACCTAACTATGGCTACACCTTC. The rearrangement links TRBV11-2 to TRBJ1-2; D is ambiguous. This CDR3 has 12 amino acids. Per germline, CDR1 SGHAT and CDR2 FQNNGV. The ends were cut back, 2 bases at V and 0 bases at J, with 1 base in the middle.

The gene calls are TRBV7-8 and TRBJ1-2, with no clear D. The germline gives CDR1 SGHVS, CDR2 FQNEAQ. V lost 4 bases and J 4 bases, leaving 10 bases between the germline ends. CDR3 length equals 13 residues. CDR3 loop: CASSSREFYGYTF. As DNA, the CDR3 is TGTGCCAGCAGCTCAAGGGAGTTCTATGGCTACACCTTC. Full variable domain (missing parts from reference TRBV7-8 and TRBJ1-2): GAGVSQSPRYKVAKRGQDVALRCDPISGHVSLFWYQQALGQGPEFLTYFQNEAQLDKSGLPSDRFFAERPEGSVSTLKIQRTQQEDSAVYLCASSSREFYGYTFGSGTRLTVV.

V gene TRBV2 combines with J gene TRBJ1-2; maybe TRBD1 (5 bases). The germline CDR1 and CDR2 sequences are SNHLY and FYNNEI. The V gene lost 5 bases and the J gene lost 6 bases, with 13 bases spanning the gap. The CDR3 has 13 amino acids. CDR3 sequence reads: CASSPRDLDGYTF. The CDR3 nucleotides are TGTGCCAGCAGTCCGCGGGACCTAGATGGCTACACCTTC. Looking up the rest from reference TRBV2 and TRBJ1-2 gives the full variable domain: EPEVTQTPSHQVTQMGQEVILRCVPISNHLYFYWYRQILGQKVEFLVSFYNNEISEKSEIFDDQFSVERPDGSNFTLKIRSTKLEDSAMYFCASSPRDLDGYTFGSGTRLTVV.

The chain links TRBV20-1 to TRBJ1-3; maybe TRBD1 (5 bases). V was shortened by 3 bases and J by 8 bases, with 11 bases between the two germline ends. Per the germline V gene, CDR1 is DFQATT and CDR2 is SNEGSKA (reference sequence). The CDR3 is 12 residues long. CDR3 coding DNA: TGCAGTGCTAGGGGGCCCGCGTACACCATATATTTT. Protein product: CSARGPAYTIYF.

In the case of this clonotype: One junction end does not reproduce the germline sequence, and a read error may be involved. The chain combines TRBV20-1 with TRBJ1-2; D remains unclear. Germline CDR1 is DFQATT and CDR2 is SNEGSKA (reference sequence). The CDR3 is made up of 11 amino acids. The CDR3, as DNA: TGTGCCCCCATCGGGGACTATGGCTACACCTTC. This sequence encodes CAPIGDYGYTF.

The chain links TRBV11-2 to TRBJ1-1; D is unresolved. The CDR3 runs 14 residues. The V end was cut by 1 base, the J end by 1 base, with 7 bases between. Germline lookup yields CDR1 SGHAT and CDR2 FQNNGV. The CDR3 region is CASSLVGRNTEAFF. The CDR3 coding sequence is TGTGCCAGCAGCTTAGTGGGGAGGAACACTGAAGCTTTCTTT.

This sequence joins TRBV28 and TRBJ1-1; no reliable D call. The CDR3 extends over 12 amino acids. The germline V gene encodes CDR1 MDHEN and CDR2 SYDVKM. Between the trimmed V and J ends, which lost 5 bases and 11 bases, there was a span of 15 bases. The CDR3 here is CASSSQALGAFF. CDR3 sequence (DNA): TGTGCCAGCAGTAGTCAAGCTTTGGGGGCTTTCTTT.

V usage is TRBV5-1 and J usage is TRBJ1-4, with a tentative D call TRBD1 (5 bases). CDR1 is SGHRS, CDR2 YFSETQ, per germline. This CDR3 is built from 15 residues. V was trimmed by 4 bases and J by 8 bases, leaving 18 bases between them. CDR3 in DNA: TGCGCCAGCAGCCGCCGGGGGGGGTGGGACGAAAAACTGTTTTTT. This encodes CASSRRGGWDEKLFF. The variable domain in full, with the rest retrieved from reference TRBV5-1 and TRBJ1-4, is KAGVTQTPRYLIKTRGQQVTLSCSPISGHRSVSWYQQTPGQGLQFLFEYFSETQRNKGNFPGRFSGRQFSNSRSEMNVSTLELGDSALYLCASSRRGGWDEKLFFGSGTQLSVL.

The V gene is TRBV6-1, the J gene TRBJ2-5, with no clear D. CDR1 is MNHNS, CDR2 SASEGT, per germline. V was clipped by 0 bases and J by 2 bases, with 4 bases between them. The CDR3 runs to 13 residues. CDR3 in amino acids: CASSEAGQETQYF. As DNA, the CDR3 is TGTGCCAGCAGTGAAGCGGGACAAGAGACCCAGTACTTC.

J is TRBJ1-4 and V is TRBV2, with TRBD1 matching over 7 bases. This CDR3 is 13 amino acids long. The V and J ends lost 6 bases and 8 bases, in that order; junction bases with no gene match: 6. Germline V CDR1 and CDR2: SNHLY, FYNNEI. The CDR3 DNA follows: TGTGCCAGCAGAAGCAGACAGGGCGAAAAACTGTTTTTT. This codes for CASRSRQGEKLFF.

V and J are TRBV2 and TRBJ2-2, with 10 nucleotides matching TRBD2. Germline V gene sequence: CDR1 SNHLY, CDR2 FYNNEI. The V gene end was trimmed by 3 bases and the J gene end by 6 bases; junction bases not matched to a gene: 4. This CDR3 is built from 15 residues. DNA for the CDR3: TGTGCCAGCAGTGATTGGCTAGCGGGAGCCGGGGAGCTGTTTTTT. Encoded protein: CASSDWLAGAGELFF.

V is TRBV7-9 and J is TRBJ1-5; D not resolved. The V gene lost 1 base and the J gene lost 3 bases, with 13 bases spanning the gap. In germline, CDR1 is SEHNR, CDR2 FQNEAQ (reference sequence). This CDR3 spans 16 amino acids. CDR3 protein: CASSLVGRKANQPQHF. The CDR3 DNA sequence: TGTGCCAGCAGCTTAGTCGGTAGAAAGGCCAATCAGCCCCAGCATTTT.

V is TRBV28 and J is TRBJ2-7, with unresolved D. CDR3 length: 16 residues. Looked up from germline, CDR1 is MDHEN and CDR2 is SYDVKM. V gave up 3 bases and J gave up 0 bases, with 15 bases separating them. The CDR3 region has the DNA TGTGCCAGCAGTTTCAGGATTCCTCTCCTCTCCTACGAGCAGTACTTC. It codes for CASSFRIPLLSYEQYF.

The rearrangement links TRBV12-3 or TRBV12-4 to TRBJ1-5; D remains unclear. The CDR3 is 14 residues long. V was trimmed by 0 bases and J by 6 bases, leaving 9 bases between them. As DNA, the CDR3 is TGTGCCAGCAGTTTAGCAGGGAACCTTCAGCCCCAGCATTTT. Protein: CASSLAGNLQPQHF.

The chain couples TRBV30 to TRBJ1-1; no firm D call. Germline CDR1 GTSNPN, CDR2 SVGIG (reference sequence). The V end lost 2 bases, the J end lost 3 bases, and 7 bases lay between the germline ends. The CDR3 extends over 12 amino acids. CDR3 DNA: TGTGCCTGGAGTCTACAGCACACTGAAGCTTTCTTT. It is translated as CAWSLQHTEAFF.

This clonotype has just one count. The gene calls are TRBV12-5 and TRBJ2-5; 7 bases are shared with TRBD2. This CDR3 region has 13 residues. Germline V gene data show CDR1 as LGHNT and CDR2 as FRNRAP. The J segment lost 3 bases and the V segment lost 6 bases, leaving 4 bases of the junction unmatched. CDR3 coding DNA: TGTGCTAGTGGGCAACGGGGGGAAGAGACCCAGTACTTC. As protein: CASGQRGEETQYF.

V gene TRBV20-1 combines with J gene TRBJ2-3, with no clear D. The germline V gene encodes CDR1 DFQATT and CDR2 SNEGSKA (reference sequence). With 1 base removed from V and 0 bases from J, the gap between germline ends came to 11 bases. This CDR3 has 15 amino acids. CDR3 sequence reads: CSARVLHGSTDTQYF. DNA of the CDR3: TGCAGTGCTAGAGTACTACACGGCAGCACAGATACGCAGTATTTT.